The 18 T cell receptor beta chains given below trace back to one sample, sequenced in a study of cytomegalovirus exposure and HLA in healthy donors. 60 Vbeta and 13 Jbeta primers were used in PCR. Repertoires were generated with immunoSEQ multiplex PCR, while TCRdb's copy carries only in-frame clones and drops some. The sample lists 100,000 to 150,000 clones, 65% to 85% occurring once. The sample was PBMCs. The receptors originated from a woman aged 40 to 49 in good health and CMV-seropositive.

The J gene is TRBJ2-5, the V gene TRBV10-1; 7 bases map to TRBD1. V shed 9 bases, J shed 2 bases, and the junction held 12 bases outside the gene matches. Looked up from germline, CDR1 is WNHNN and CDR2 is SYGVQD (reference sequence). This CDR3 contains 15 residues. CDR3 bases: TGCGCCAGAAGAGTGAGGGAACAGGGGCAAGAGACCCAGTACTTC. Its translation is CARRVREQGQETQYF.

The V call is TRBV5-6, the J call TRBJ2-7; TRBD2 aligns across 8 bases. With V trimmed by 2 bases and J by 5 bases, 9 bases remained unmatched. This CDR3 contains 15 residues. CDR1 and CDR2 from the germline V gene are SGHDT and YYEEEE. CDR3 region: CASSFPRGGRNEQYF. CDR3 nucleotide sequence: TGTGCCAGCAGCTTTCCTCGGGGGGGCAGGAACGAGCAGTACTTC.

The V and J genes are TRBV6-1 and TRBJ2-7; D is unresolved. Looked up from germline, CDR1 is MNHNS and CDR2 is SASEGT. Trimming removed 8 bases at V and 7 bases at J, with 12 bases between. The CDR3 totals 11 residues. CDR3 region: CASLIHKEQYF. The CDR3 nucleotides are TGTGCCAGCTTGATACATAAGGAGCAGTACTTC.

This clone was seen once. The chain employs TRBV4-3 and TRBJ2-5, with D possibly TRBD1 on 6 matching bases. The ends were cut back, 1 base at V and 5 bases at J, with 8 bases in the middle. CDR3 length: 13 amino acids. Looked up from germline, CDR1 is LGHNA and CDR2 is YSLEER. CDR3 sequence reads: CASSQGGRETQYF. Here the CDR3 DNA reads TGCGCCAGCAGCCAAGGGGGGCGGGAGACCCAGTACTTC.

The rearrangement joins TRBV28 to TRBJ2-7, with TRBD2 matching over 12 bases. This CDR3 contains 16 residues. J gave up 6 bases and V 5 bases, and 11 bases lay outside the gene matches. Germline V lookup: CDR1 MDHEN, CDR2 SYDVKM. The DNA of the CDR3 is TGTGCCAGCAGTCCTTTAGGACTAGCGGGATGGGGCGAGCAGTACTTC. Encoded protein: CASSPLGLAGWGEQYF.

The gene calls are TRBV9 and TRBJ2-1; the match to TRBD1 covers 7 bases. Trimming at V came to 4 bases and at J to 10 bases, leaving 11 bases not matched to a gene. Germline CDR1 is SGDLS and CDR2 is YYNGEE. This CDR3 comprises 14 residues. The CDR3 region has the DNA TGTGCCAGCAGCCCAGAGACAGGGTTGGGGGAGCAGTTCTTC. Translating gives CASSPETGLGEQFF.

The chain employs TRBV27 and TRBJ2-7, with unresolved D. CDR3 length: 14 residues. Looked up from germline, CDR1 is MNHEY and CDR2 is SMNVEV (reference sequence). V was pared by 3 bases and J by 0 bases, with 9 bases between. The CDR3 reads CASSFLSNSYEQYF. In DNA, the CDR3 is TGTGCCAGCAGTTTTTTGAGCAACTCCTACGAGCAGTACTTC.

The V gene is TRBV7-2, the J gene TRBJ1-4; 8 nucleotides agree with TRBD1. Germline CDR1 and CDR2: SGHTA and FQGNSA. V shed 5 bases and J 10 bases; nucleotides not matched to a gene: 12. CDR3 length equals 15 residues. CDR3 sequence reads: CASSPKGQAGGKLFF. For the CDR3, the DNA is TGTGCCAGCAGCCCCAAGGGACAGGCCGGGGGAAAACTGTTTTTT.

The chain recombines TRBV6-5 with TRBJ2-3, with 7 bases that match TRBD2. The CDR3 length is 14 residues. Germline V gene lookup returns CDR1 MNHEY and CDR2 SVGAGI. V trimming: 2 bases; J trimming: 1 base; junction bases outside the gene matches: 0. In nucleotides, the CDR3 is TGTGCCAGCAGTTACGCGGGAGGCACAGATACGCAGTATTTT. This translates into CASSYAGGTDTQYF.

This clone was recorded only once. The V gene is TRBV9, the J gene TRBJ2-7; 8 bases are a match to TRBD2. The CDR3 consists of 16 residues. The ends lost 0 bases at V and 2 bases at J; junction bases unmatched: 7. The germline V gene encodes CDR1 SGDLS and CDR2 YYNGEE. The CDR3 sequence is CASSVASLAGPYEQYF. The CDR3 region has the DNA TGTGCCAGCAGCGTAGCGTCCCTAGCGGGTCCCTACGAGCAGTACTTC.

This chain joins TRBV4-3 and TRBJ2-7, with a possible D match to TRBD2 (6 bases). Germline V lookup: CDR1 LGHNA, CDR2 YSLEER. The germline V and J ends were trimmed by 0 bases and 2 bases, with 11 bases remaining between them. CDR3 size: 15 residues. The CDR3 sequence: CASSQDQGLAYEQYF. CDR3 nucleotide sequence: TGCGCCAGCAGCCAAGATCAGGGACTTGCCTACGAGCAGTACTTC.

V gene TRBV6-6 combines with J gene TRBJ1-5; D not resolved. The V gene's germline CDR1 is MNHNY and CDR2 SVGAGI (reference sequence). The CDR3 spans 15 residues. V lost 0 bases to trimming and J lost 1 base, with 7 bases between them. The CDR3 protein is CASSYSKRSNQPQHF. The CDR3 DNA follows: TGTGCCAGCAGTTACTCGAAGAGAAGCAATCAGCCCCAGCATTTT.

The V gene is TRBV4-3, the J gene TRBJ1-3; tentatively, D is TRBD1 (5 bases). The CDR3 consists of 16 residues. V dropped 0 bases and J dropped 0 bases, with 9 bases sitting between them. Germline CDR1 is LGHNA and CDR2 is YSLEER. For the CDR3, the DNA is TGCGCCAGCAGCCAAGATCCGGGGGTCTCTGGAAACACCATATATTTT. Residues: CASSQDPGVSGNTIYF.

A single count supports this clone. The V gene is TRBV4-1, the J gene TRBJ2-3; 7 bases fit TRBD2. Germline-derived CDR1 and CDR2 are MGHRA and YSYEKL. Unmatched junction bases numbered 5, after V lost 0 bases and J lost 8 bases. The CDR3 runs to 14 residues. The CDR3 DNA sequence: TGCGCCAGCAGCCAAGATGACTTAGCGGGTACGCAGTATTTT. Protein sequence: CASSQDDLAGTQYF.

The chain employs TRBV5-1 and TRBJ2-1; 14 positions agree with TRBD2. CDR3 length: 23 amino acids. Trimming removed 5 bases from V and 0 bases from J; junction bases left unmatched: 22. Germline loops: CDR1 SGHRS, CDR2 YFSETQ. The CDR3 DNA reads TGCGCCAGCAGTACGTGGACTAGCGGGGGGCCCAAAACTAAAACAAGCTCCTACAATGAGCAGTTCTTC. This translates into CASSTWTSGGPKTKTSSYNEQFF.

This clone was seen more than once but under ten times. CDR3 DNA: TGTGCCAGCAGCGCCTTAGGGGGATCGAACACTGAAGCTTTCTTT. This sequence encodes CASSALGGSNTEAFF. The V call is TRBV7-8, the J call TRBJ1-1, with TRBD1 as a possible D gene (6 bases). This CDR3 region has 15 residues. Germline loops: CDR1 SGHVS, CDR2 FQNEAQ. V lost 5 bases to trimming and J lost 1 base, with 14 bases between them.

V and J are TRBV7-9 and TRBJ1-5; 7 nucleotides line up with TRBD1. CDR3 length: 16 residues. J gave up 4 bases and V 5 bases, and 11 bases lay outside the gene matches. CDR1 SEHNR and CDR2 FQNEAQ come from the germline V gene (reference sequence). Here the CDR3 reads CASSPGQDDRNQPQHF. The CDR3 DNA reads TGTGCCAGCAGCCCTGGACAGGACGACCGTAATCAGCCCCAGCATTTT.

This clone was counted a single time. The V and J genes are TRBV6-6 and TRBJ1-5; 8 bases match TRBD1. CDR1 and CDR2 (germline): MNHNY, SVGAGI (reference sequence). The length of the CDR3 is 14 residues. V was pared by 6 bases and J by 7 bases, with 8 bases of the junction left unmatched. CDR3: CASREQGEVQPQHF. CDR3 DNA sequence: TGTGCCAGCAGGGAACAGGGGGAAGTACAGCCCCAGCATTTT.